Below, one T cell receptor (beta chain) is given with its context. Its antigen is as yet unknown. Some clones are missing from TCRdb's copy, which holds only in-frame ones; the method was immunoSEQ multiplex PCR. Of about 2.4 million clones in the sample, 90% to 95% are singletons; the top ten hold over 0.12%. This entry comes from a study of shared clonotypes between healthy human individuals. The CDR3 covers 16 residues. The V end was cut by 4 bases, the J end by 1 base, with 17 bases between. Germline loops: CDR1 SGHNT, CDR2 YYREEE (reference sequence). Findings of the study overall: What naive subsets generally showed was a larger estimated richness than memory subsets showed.

Sequenced sample: naive CD4+ T cells sorted from blood. Subset noted: CD45RA+ positively selected. J is TRBJ1-1 and V is TRBV5-4, with D perhaps TRBD1 (5 bases). The TCR comes from a man aged 18 to 30 in good health. CDR3 sequence reads: CASSPETGQRNTEAFF. The CDR3 nucleotides read TGTGCCAGCAGCCCCGAAACCGGACAAAGGAACACTGAAGCTTTCTTT.